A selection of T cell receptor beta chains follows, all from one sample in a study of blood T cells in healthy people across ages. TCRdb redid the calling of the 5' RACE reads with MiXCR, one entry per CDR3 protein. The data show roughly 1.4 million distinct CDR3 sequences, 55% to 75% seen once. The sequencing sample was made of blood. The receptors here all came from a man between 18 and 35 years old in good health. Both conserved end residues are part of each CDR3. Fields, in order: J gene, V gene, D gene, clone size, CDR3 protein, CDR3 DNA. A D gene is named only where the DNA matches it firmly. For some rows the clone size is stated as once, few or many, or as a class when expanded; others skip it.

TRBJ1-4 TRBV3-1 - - CASSPVRGNEKLFF TGTGCCAGCAGCCCTGTTCGGGGGAATGAAAAGCTGTTTTTT
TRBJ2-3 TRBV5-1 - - CASSLGERQGTDTQYF TGCGCCAGCAGCTTGGGGGAAAGACAGGGCACAGATACGCAGTATTTT
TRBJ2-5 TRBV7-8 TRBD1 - CASSLHRAVYKGAQETQYF TGTGCCAGCAGCTTACACAGGGCGGTGTACAAGGGGGCCCAAGAGACCCAGTACTTC
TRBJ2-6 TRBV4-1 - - CASSQPGASGANVLTF TGCGCCAGCAGCCAACCGGGCGCCTCTGGGGCCAACGTCCTGACTTTC
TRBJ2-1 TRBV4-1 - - CASSQIGANNEQFF TGCGCCAGCAGCCAGATAGGGGCGAACAATGAGCAGTTCTTC
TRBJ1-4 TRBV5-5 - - CASSQGPGEEEKLFF TGTGCCAGCAGCCAGGGCCCAGGGGAGGAAGAAAAACTGTTTTTT
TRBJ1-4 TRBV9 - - CASSVATGSNEKLFF TGTGCCAGCAGCGTAGCTACTGGGTCTAATGAAAAACTGTTTTTT
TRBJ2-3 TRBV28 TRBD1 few CASSSDRVREDTQYF TGTGCCAGCAGCAGTGACAGGGTCAGGGAAGATACGCAGTATTTT
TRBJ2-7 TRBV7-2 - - CASSQHPPRDIAYEQYF TGTGCCAGCAGTCAACATCCGCCCCGGGACATCGCCTACGAGCAGTACTTC
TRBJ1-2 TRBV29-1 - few CSVTDLLGSYGYTF TGCAGCGTTACCGATCTACTCGGGTCCTATGGCTACACCTTC
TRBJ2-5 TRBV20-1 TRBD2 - CSARDLAGGQETQYF TGCAGTGCTAGAGACCTAGCGGGGGGCCAAGAGACCCAGTACTTC
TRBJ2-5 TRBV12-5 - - CASGSPQETQYF TGTGCTAGTGGTTCACCACAGGAGACCCAGTACTTC
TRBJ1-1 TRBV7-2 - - CASSTGGRLNTEAFF TGTGCCAGCAGCACGGGAGGACGTTTGAACACTGAAGCTTTCTTT
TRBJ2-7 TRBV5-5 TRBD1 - CASSSSMPGTGAYEQYF TGTGCCAGCAGTTCATCGATGCCCGGGACAGGGGCCTACGAGCAGTACTTC
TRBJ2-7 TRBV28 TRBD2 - CASSYSGGRDEQYF TGTGCCAGCAGTTACTCGGGGGGTAGGGACGAGCAGTACTTC
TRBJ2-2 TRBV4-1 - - CASSYGRNTGELFF TGCGCCAGCAGTTACGGGCGAAACACCGGGGAGCTGTTTTTT
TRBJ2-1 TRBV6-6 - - CASSSNLEIWASDEQFF TGCGCCAGCAGTAGCAATCTGGAAATTTGGGCTAGCGATGAGCAGTTCTTC
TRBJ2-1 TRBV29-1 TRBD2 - CSVFPSGKYNEQFF TGCAGCGTTTTTCCTAGCGGAAAGTACAATGAGCAGTTCTTC
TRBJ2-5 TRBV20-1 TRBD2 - CSARDLGTSGWGTQYF TGCAGTGCTAGAGATTTAGGGACTAGCGGGTGGGGGACCCAGTACTTC
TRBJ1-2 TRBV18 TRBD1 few CASSPPGQAKYGYTF TGTGCTAGCTCACCTCCGGGACAGGCGAAATATGGCTACACCTTC
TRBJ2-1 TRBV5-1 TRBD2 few CASSLWTSGTFGGEQFF TGCGCCAGCAGCTTATGGACTAGCGGGACCTTTGGGGGAGAGCAGTTCTTC
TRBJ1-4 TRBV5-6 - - CASSLYGGPHEKLFF TGTGCCAGCAGCTTGTATGGAGGGCCCCATGAAAAACTGTTTTTT
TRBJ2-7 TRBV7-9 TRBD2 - CASSLELAGGYEQYF TGTGCCAGCAGCTTAGAACTAGCGGGAGGCTACGAGCAGTACTTC
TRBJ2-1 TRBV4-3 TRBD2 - CASSHPLGSGEHNEQFF TGCGCCAGCAGCCACCCGTTAGGTAGCGGGGAACACAATGAGCAGTTCTTC
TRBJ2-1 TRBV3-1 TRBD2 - CASSQGTSGRAQFF TGTGCCAGCAGCCAAGGAACGAGCGGGAGGGCCCAGTTCTTC
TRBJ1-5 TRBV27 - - CASSSLHQPQHF TGTGCCAGCAGTTCCCTTCATCAGCCCCAGCATTTT
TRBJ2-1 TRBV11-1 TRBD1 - CASSARRGPISYNEQFF TGTGCCAGCAGCGCTCGCAGGGGGCCGATCTCCTACAATGAGCAGTTCTTC
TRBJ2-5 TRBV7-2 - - CASSPHSYGQYF TGTGCCAGCAGCCCACACAGCTACGGGCAGTACTTC
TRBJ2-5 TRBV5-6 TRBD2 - CASSLYRGLAGRGWQETQYF TGTGCCAGCAGCCTCTACCGCGGACTAGCGGGGAGGGGGTGGCAAGAGACCCAGTACTTC
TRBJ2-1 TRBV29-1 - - CSIPTGASNEQFF TGCAGCATACCGACAGGCGCCTCCAATGAGCAGTTCTTC
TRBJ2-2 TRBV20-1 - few CSATRPSGELFF TGCAGTGCCACTAGACCGTCCGGGGAGCTGTTTTTT
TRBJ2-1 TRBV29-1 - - CSVELERINEQFF TGCAGCGTTGAGTTAGAGAGGATCAATGAGCAGTTCTTC
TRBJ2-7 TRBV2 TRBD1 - CASSADRENSYEQYF TGTGCCAGCAGTGCCGACAGGGAGAACTCCTACGAGCAGTACTTC
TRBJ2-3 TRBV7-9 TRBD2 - CASSFPTAGGPTDTQYF TGTGCCAGCAGCTTTCCTACAGCGGGAGGGCCGACAGATACGCAGTATTTT
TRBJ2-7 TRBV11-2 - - CASSLVLGRREQYF TGTGCCAGCAGCTTAGTTCTAGGGCGGCGCGAGCAGTACTTC
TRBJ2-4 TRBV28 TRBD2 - CASSPLAALTKNIQYF TGTGCCAGCAGTCCTCTAGCGGCTCTAACCAAAAACATTCAGTACTTC
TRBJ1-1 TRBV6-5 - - CASSQSPTIGNTEAFF TGTGCCAGCAGTCAATCCCCGACTATTGGGAACACTGAAGCTTTCTTT
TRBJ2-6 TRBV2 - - CASLGGYGHSGANVLTF TGTGCCAGCTTAGGAGGATACGGCCACTCTGGGGCCAACGTCCTGACTTTC
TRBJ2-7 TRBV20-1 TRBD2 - CSAPLAGNSYEQYF TGCAGTGCGCCACTAGCGGGTAATTCCTACGAGCAGTACTTC
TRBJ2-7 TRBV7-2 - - CASSLNWDVSSYEQYF TGTGCCAGCAGCTTAAACTGGGACGTCAGCTCCTACGAGCAGTACTTC
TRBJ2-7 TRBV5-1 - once CASSWAAGFSYEQYF TGCGCCAGCAGCTGGGCAGCAGGGTTTTCCTACGAGCAGTACTTC
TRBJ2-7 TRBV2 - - CASKDGASPYEQYF TGTGCCAGCAAAGATGGAGCCTCTCCCTACGAGCAGTACTTC
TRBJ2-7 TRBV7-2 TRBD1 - CASSLMAAGGYEQYF TGTGCCAGCAGCTTAATGGCGGCAGGGGGCTACGAGCAGTACTTC
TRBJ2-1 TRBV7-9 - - CASIATKEQFF TGTGCCAGCATAGCTACGAAGGAGCAGTTCTTC